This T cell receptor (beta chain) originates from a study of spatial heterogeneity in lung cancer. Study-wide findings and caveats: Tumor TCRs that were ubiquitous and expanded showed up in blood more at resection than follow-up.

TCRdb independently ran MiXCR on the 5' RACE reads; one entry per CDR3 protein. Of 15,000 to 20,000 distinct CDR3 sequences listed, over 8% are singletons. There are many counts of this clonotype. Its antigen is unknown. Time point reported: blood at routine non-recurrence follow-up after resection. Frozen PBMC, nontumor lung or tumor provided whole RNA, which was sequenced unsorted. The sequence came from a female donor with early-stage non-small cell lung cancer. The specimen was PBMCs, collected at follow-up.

The CDR3 DNA reads TGTGCCACAAGGGCAGGGGGCTTCGGAAGTGAAAAACTGTTTTTT. Translated, it gives CATRAGGFGSEKLFF. The V call is TRBV10-3, the J call TRBJ1-4; TRBD1 agrees at 8 bases. Germline CDR1 is ENHRY and CDR2 is SYGVKD. The CDR3 extends over 15 amino acids. V trimming: 10 bases; J trimming: 7 bases; junction bases outside the gene matches: 14.